This TCR beta chain was recorded in a study of PD-1 blockade in classical Hodgkin lymphoma. TCRdb's copy holds only in-frame clones and misses some; the assay was immunoSEQ multiplex PCR. The table records over 25,000 clones, 55% to 75% of them present only once. The CDR3 loop spans 14 amino acids. V was clipped by 3 bases and J by 0 bases, with 8 bases between them. CDR1 and CDR2 (germline): KGHSH, LQKENI. Every patient had relapsed following autologous stem cell transplantation, and cohorts differed in brentuximab vedotin exposure. The V and J genes are TRBV18 and TRBJ2-5, with D possibly being TRBD1 (6 bases). The starting material was peripheral blood mononuclear cells (PBMCs), obtained before the second cycle of nivolumab. The source is a human donor with classical Hodgkin lymphoma. The DNA of the CDR3 is TGTGCCAGCTCACCCGGACAGAACCAAGAGACCCAGTACTTC. Protein sequence: CASSPGQNQETQYF.